Below, 26 T cell receptor beta chains from the same sample are listed, as sequenced in a study of beta chain features in type 1 diabetes. Regarding the study as a whole: Across all four CD4+ subsets, people with type 1 diabetes showed modestly shorter TCRB CDR3s.

Antigens for these TCRs are unknown. Sequenced material consisted of expressed TCRB transcripts (all of the isolated RNA was reverse transcribed). This table comes from immunoSEQ multiplex PCR, and its TCRdb copy is limited to in-frame clones, with some not included. The sample carries about 160,000 clones, around 9.7% recorded once. The specimen was central memory CD4+ T cells from blood. Every receptor here comes from a woman in her 30s with type 1 diabetes.

The genes are TRBV4-2 and TRBJ1-4; tentatively, D is TRBD1 (5 bases). Trimming cost V 0 bases and J 3 bases, with 11 bases left between them. Germline V gene sequence: CDR1 LGHNA, CDR2 YNFKEQ. The CDR3 is 16 residues long. CDR3 protein: CASSQDPGRANEKLFF. CDR3 nucleotides: TGTGCCAGCAGCCAAGACCCAGGGAGGGCTAATGAAAAACTGTTTTTT.

The rearrangement joins TRBV30 to TRBJ2-1; the D call may be TRBD1 or TRBD2 (5 bases each). Trimming took 8 bases from V and 2 from J, leaving 13 bases between them. Germline CDR1 GTSNPN, CDR2 SVGIG (reference sequence). CDR3 length equals 13 residues. CDR3 residues: CAGTPYAYNEQFF. CDR3 coding DNA: TGTGCCGGGACCCCTTATGCCTACAATGAGCAGTTCTTC.

This clone was found a few times. CDR3 protein: CASSLVVTGNTEAFF. The CDR3 nucleotides read TGCGCCAGCAGCTTGGTTGTTACGGGGAACACTGAAGCTTTCTTT. The J gene is TRBJ1-1, the V gene TRBV5-1; D not resolved. Trimming removed 0 bases from V and 1 base from J, with 10 bases in between. CDR1 is SGHRS and CDR2 is YFSETQ in the germline V gene. The CDR3 contains 15 residues.

The V call is TRBV5-6, the J call TRBJ1-4, with 8 bases matching TRBD1. The CDR3 is made up of 14 amino acids. CDR1 is SGHDT, CDR2 YYEEEE, per germline. After removal of 5 bases from V and 7 bases from J, the junction contained 7 bases not matched to a gene. Here the CDR3 DNA reads TGTGCCAGCAGATTGACAGGGGCGGGTGAAAAACTGTTTTTT. Amino acid sequence: CASRLTGAGEKLFF.

A few counts support this clone. The chain employs TRBV9 and TRBJ2-3, with 8 positions matching TRBD2. V lost 1 base and J lost 0; bases outside the gene matches: 4. CDR1 and CDR2 (germline): SGDLS, YYNGEE. CDR3 length: 16 amino acids. The chain's CDR3 is CASSVLSSGSTDTQYF. The CDR3 DNA reads as TGTGCCAGCAGCGTACTTTCTAGCGGGAGCACAGATACGCAGTATTTT.

V and J are TRBV30 and TRBJ1-4, with TRBD1 matching over 8 bases. The ends lost 2 bases at V and 8 bases at J; junction bases unmatched: 7. The CDR3 extends over 14 amino acids. Germline CDR1 GTSNPN, CDR2 SVGIG (reference sequence). The CDR3 DNA reads TGTGCCTGGAGTACAGGACAGGGACCGGAAAAACTGTTTTTT. This translates into CAWSTGQGPEKLFF.

This chain links TRBV6-5 with TRBJ1-1; TRBD1 matches at 9 bases. This CDR3 has 13 residues. Germline CDR1 MNHEY, CDR2 SVGAGI. V lost 4 bases, J lost 4 bases, and 1 base stayed unmatched. The CDR3 sequence is CASSLTGGTEAFF. The CDR3 bases are TGTGCCAGCAGTTTGACAGGGGGCACTGAAGCTTTCTTT.

This chain links TRBV6-1 with TRBJ2-1; D is perhaps TRBD2 (6 bases). Germline V lookup: CDR1 MNHNS, CDR2 SASEGT. V shed 4 bases and J shed 8 bases, with 24 bases lying between them. The CDR3 is 17 residues long. CDR3 protein: CASSGHPGTPRAHEQFF. In nucleotides, the CDR3 is TGTGCCAGCAGTGGTCATCCAGGGACTCCCAGAGCCCATGAGCAGTTCTTC.

This clone was counted ten times or more. Other DNA sequences of this sample code for an identical CDR3. V and J are TRBV19 and TRBJ2-5, with a tentative D call TRBD2 (6 bases). The CDR3 contains 13 residues. Germline CDR1 is LNHDA and CDR2 is SQIVND (reference sequence). The V end was cut by 4 bases, the J end by 2 bases, with 8 bases between. In nucleotides, the CDR3 is TGTGCCAGTAGTAGGGGACTTCAAGAGACCCAGTACTTC. Amino acid sequence: CASSRGLQETQYF.

This clone occurred a few times. V usage is TRBV30 and J usage is TRBJ1-4, with 8 bases lining up with TRBD1. CDR3 size: 15 residues. V lost 3 bases, J lost 3 bases, and 6 bases stayed unmatched. Germline V gene lookup returns CDR1 GTSNPN and CDR2 SVGIG (reference sequence). The CDR3 sequence: CAWSPPGQANEKLFF. DNA for the CDR3: TGTGCCTGGAGCCCTCCGGGACAGGCTAATGAAAAACTGTTTTTT. The complete variable domain, with remaining parts taken from reference TRBV30 and TRBJ1-4, reads SQTIHQWPATLVQPVGSPLSLECTVEGTSNPNLYWYRQAAGRGLQLLFYSVGIGQISSEVPQNLSASRPQDRQFILSSKKLLLSDSGFYLCAWSPPGQANEKLFFGSGTQLSVL.

This clone was observed a few times. The rearrangement links TRBV7-9 to TRBJ1-5; D is unresolved. CDR1 and CDR2 (germline): SEHNR, FQNEAQ (reference sequence). V lost 6 bases and J lost 5, with 14 bases in between. CDR3 size: 14 residues. CDR3 sequence: CASSLPGAYQPQHF. The CDR3, as DNA: TGTGCCAGCAGTTTGCCGGGAGCCTATCAGCCCCAGCATTTT.

The chain recombines TRBV7-2 with TRBJ2-3; D not certain. V dropped 4 bases and J dropped 4 bases, with 12 bases sitting between them. CDR3 length: 14 amino acids. Germline CDR1 and CDR2: SGHTA and FQGNSA. The CDR3 protein is CASSSNGGSDTQYF. The CDR3 nucleotides read TGTGCCAGCAGCTCGAACGGCGGATCAGATACGCAGTATTTT.

In this sample, this clone turned up a few times. This rearrangement joins TRBV7-2 to TRBJ1-5, with D perhaps matching TRBD1 (6 bases). The CDR3 consists of 15 residues. Germline V gives CDR1 SGHTA, CDR2 FQGNSA. Deletions cut 5 bases from V and 4 bases from J, with 15 bases between. The CDR3 loop is CASSPVGGGNQPQHF. Written as DNA, the CDR3 is TGTGCCAGCAGCCCCGTGGGAGGGGGGAATCAGCCCCAGCATTTT.

To note about this clone: The germline gene is not matched at one end of the junction; a read error may be the cause. J is TRBJ1-1 and V is TRBV29-1, with 12 bases aligning to TRBD1. There are 18 residues in the CDR3. Germline loops: CDR1 SQVTM, CDR2 ANQGSEA. CDR3 DNA sequence: TGCAGCGTAGAAGGGACAGGGGGCTCCCAAGTGGGGAACACTGAAGCTTTCTTT. It encodes CSVEGTGGSQVGNTEAFF.

J is TRBJ2-1 and V is TRBV5-1; no clear D. From germline, CDR1 is SGHRS and CDR2 YFSETQ. Trimming left V 4 bases short and J 6 bases short, with 14 bases between. The CDR3 contains 14 residues. CDR3 sequence: CASSPQGASNEQFF. CDR3 coding DNA: TGCGCCAGCAGCCCGCAAGGAGCGTCCAATGAGCAGTTCTTC.

To note about this clone: The same CDR3 arises from other DNA sequences in this sample as well. The chain recombines TRBV30 with TRBJ1-1; D gene uncertain. Deletions cut 0 bases from V and 4 bases from J, with 9 bases between. Looked up from germline, CDR1 is GTSNPN and CDR2 is SVGIG (reference sequence). The CDR3 is 13 residues long. CDR3 in amino acids: CAWSVTEGTEAFF. CDR3 coding DNA: TGTGCCTGGAGTGTAACAGAAGGCACTGAAGCTTTCTTT.

The J gene is TRBJ2-1, the V gene TRBV4-3, with TRBD2 identical over 12 bases. Trimming at V came to 4 bases and at J to 8 bases, leaving 6 bases not matched to a gene. CDR1 is LGHNA and CDR2 is YSLEER in the germline V gene. The CDR3 has 15 amino acids. DNA for the CDR3: TGCGCCAGCAGCCGCACTAGCGGGAGGATGGATGAGCAGTTCTTC. Protein sequence: CASSRTSGRMDEQFF.

This clone was observed a handful of times. The rearrangement uses TRBV7-9 and TRBJ1-5, with TRBD1 as a possible D gene (5 bases). The germline V gene encodes CDR1 SEHNR and CDR2 FQNEAQ (reference sequence). The CDR3 totals 13 residues. V was trimmed by 3 bases and J by 6 bases, leaving 9 bases between them. The CDR3 sequence: CASSFTQGQPQHF. As DNA, the CDR3 is TGTGCCAGCAGCTTCACGCAGGGTCAGCCCCAGCATTTT.

The chain couples TRBV6-5 to TRBJ2-7; 8 nucleotides align to TRBD2. Germline V gene lookup returns CDR1 MNHEY and CDR2 SVGAGI. V shed 6 bases, J shed 1 base, and the junction held 8 bases outside the gene matches. The CDR3 runs to 15 residues. CDR3 nucleotide sequence: TGTGCCAGCAGGAAACAGACTAGCGCGTCCTACGAGCAGTACTTC. It yields the protein CASRKQTSASYEQYF.

This clone has a handful of counts. The chain has TRBV5-1 and TRBJ2-7; TRBD1 matches at 9 bases. Germline CDR1 reads SGHRS; CDR2 reads YFSETQ. J gave up 6 bases and V 4 bases, and 11 bases lay outside the gene matches. The CDR3 spans 15 residues. CDR3 DNA: TGCGCCAGCAGCAACTCCGGGACAGGGAACGGCGAGCAGTACTTC. Encoded protein: CASSNSGTGNGEQYF.

Only a few counts were recorded for this clone. This chain uses TRBV2 with TRBJ2-1; TRBD2 matches 14 bases. In germline, CDR1 is SNHLY, CDR2 FYNNEI. Trimming removed 8 bases from V and 9 bases from J; junction bases left unmatched: 3. This CDR3 is 13 amino acids long. Here the CDR3 DNA reads TGTGCCAGCCAGACTAGCGGGAGGGGTGAGCAGTTCTTC. This translates into CASQTSGRGEQFF.

The CDR3, as DNA: TGTGCCAGCAGTTCCCCCGGGAGTACAGATACGCAGTATTTT. Translating gives CASSSPGSTDTQYF. V usage is TRBV28 and J usage is TRBJ2-3, with D maybe TRBD2 (6 bases). The CDR3 has 14 amino acids. Germline CDR1 and CDR2: MDHEN and SYDVKM. V lost 4 bases and J 3 bases, leaving 11 bases between the germline ends.

A few counts support this clone. V and J are TRBV7-6 and TRBJ2-7; possibly TRBD2 for D (5 bases). Trimming removed 4 bases from V and 1 base from J, with 14 bases in between. CDR1 is SGHVS and CDR2 is FNYEAQ in the germline V gene. The CDR3 runs 15 residues. CDR3 sequence reads: CASSSGGLGSYEQYF. The CDR3 DNA sequence: TGTGCCAGCAGCTCGGGCGGGCTGGGGTCCTACGAGCAGTACTTC.

The chain has TRBV28 and TRBJ2-7, with 8 positions matching TRBD2. V trimming: 6 bases; J trimming: 4 bases; junction bases outside the gene matches: 14. The CDR3 contains 16 residues. CDR1 and CDR2 (germline): MDHEN, SYDVKM. The CDR3 region has the DNA TGTGCCAGCAGGCGCGGCTTAGCGGGGCCACCGTACGAGCAGTACTTC. Protein sequence: CASRRGLAGPPYEQYF. The complete variable domain, with remaining parts taken from reference TRBV28 and TRBJ2-7, reads DVKVTQSSRYLVKRTGEKVFLECVQDMDHENMFWYRQDPGLGLRLIYFSYDVKMKEKGDIPEGYSVSREKKERFSLILESASTNQTSMYLCASRRGLAGPPYEQYFGPGTRLTVT.

The table lists this clone with a count of one. V usage is TRBV7-9 and J usage is TRBJ1-2; 7 nucleotides align to TRBD1. V shed 2 bases, J shed 2 bases, and the junction held 5 bases outside the gene matches. The CDR3 runs to 15 residues. CDR1 SEHNR and CDR2 FQNEAQ come from the germline V gene (reference sequence). The CDR3 region has the DNA TGTGCCAGCAGCTTATCCGGGGGACAGAACTATGGCTACACCTTC. This translates into CASSLSGGQNYGYTF.

This clone came up a few times. Distinct nucleotide sequences in the sample also encode this CDR3. The V call is TRBV19, the J call TRBJ2-5; D is unclear. V was trimmed by 3 bases and J by 2 bases, leaving 7 bases between them. CDR1 and CDR2 from the germline V gene are LNHDA and SQIVND (reference sequence). The CDR3 runs to 13 residues. The CDR3 DNA is TGTGCCAGTAGTATTCAGATACAAGAGACCCAGTACTTC. As protein: CASSIQIQETQYF.